The 22 T cell receptor beta chains listed next were all sequenced from one sample in a study of shared clonotypes between healthy human individuals. Method: immunoSEQ multiplex PCR; TCRdb's copy keeps in-frame clones and lacks some. The sample carries 550,000 to 800,000 clones, about 90% recorded once. Sequences were obtained from memory CD8+ T cells from PBMCs. Described subset: CD45RO+ cells pooled with CCR7-negative TemRA cells. These receptors were obtained from a man aged 18 to 30 in good health. Some clones in this sample may be carry-over from other donors' samples.

J is TRBJ2-3 and V is TRBV21-1; the D call of TRBD2 is as the table states it, not checked on the DNA. TRBV21-1 is an annotated pseudogene. The CDR3 has 15 residues. Here the CDR3 reads CASSGPSGSSNTQYF. CDR3 nucleotide sequence: TGTGCCAGCAGCGGGCCTAGCGGGAGTTCAAATACGCAGTATTTT.

The chain is built from TRBV7-6 and TRBJ2-3, with TRBD2 identical over 14 bases. Germline V gene sequence: CDR1 SGHVS, CDR2 FNYEAQ. V lost 5 bases and J lost 3; bases outside the gene matches: 10. This CDR3 region has 18 residues. CDR3 DNA: TGTGCCAGCAGCAATACCGGGACTAGCGGGAGACTAACAGATACGCAGTATTTT. This codes for CASSNTGTSGRLTDTQYF. Full variable domain (missing parts from reference TRBV7-6 and TRBJ2-3): GAGVSQSPRYKVTKRGQDVALRCDPISGHVSLYWYRQALGQGPEFLTYFNYEAQQDKSGLPNDRFSAERPEGSISTLTIQRTEQRDSAMYRCASSNTGTSGRLTDTQYFGPGTRLTVL.

This chain links TRBV19 with TRBJ2-1, with 10 bases identical to TRBD2. The CDR3 contains 14 residues. V gave up 6 bases and J gave up 5 bases; unmatched junction bases: 4. Germline loops: CDR1 LNHDA, CDR2 SQIVND (reference sequence). The CDR3 sequence is CASSSGRVNNEQFF. The CDR3 region has the DNA TGTGCCAGTAGCAGCGGGAGGGTTAACAATGAGCAGTTCTTC.

The V gene is TRBV7-9, the J gene TRBJ2-2; D is perhaps TRBD2 (6 bases). The germline V gene has CDR1 SEHNR and CDR2 FQNEAQ (reference sequence). The CDR3 covers 16 residues. Trimming shortened V by 6 bases and J by 4 bases, and 18 bases separated the two germline ends. The CDR3 loop is CASRARGGLSTGELFF. CDR3 nucleotide sequence: TGTGCCAGCAGGGCCCGGGGAGGCCTTAGCACCGGGGAGCTGTTTTTT.

With respect to this clone: Within the sample, other DNA sequences also encode this same CDR3. The chain has TRBV5-1 and TRBJ1-3, with D possibly being TRBD1 (5 bases). CDR1 and CDR2 from the germline V gene are SGHRS and YFSETQ. V lost 5 bases to trimming and J lost 4 bases, with 16 bases between them. The CDR3 is 15 residues long. The CDR3 region is CASREDRGWGNTIYF. CDR3 sequence (DNA): TGCGCCAGCAGGGAAGATAGGGGCTGGGGAAACACCATATATTTT.

This sequence joins TRBV7-8 and TRBJ2-7; D not certain. CDR1 SGHVS and CDR2 FQNEAQ come from the germline V gene. V lost 7 bases and J lost 3, with 16 bases in between. CDR3 length: 14 amino acids. DNA for the CDR3: TGTGCCAGCACTGACCCCAGTCCGCTCTACGAGCAGTACTTC. Its translation: CASTDPSPLYEQYF.

This chain links TRBV28 with TRBJ1-5; D is uncertain. Germline V gene data show CDR1 as MDHEN and CDR2 as SYDVKM. V lost 1 base and J lost 0, with 7 bases in between. The length of the CDR3 is 15 residues. CDR3 nucleotides: TGTGCCAGCAGTTTATCAACGTATAGCAATCAGCCCCAGCATTTT. Amino acid sequence: CASSLSTYSNQPQHF.

The chain is built from TRBV10-3 and TRBJ1-5; TRBD1 is a possible D gene (5 bases). The CDR3 totals 13 residues. V was cut by 6 bases and J by 4 bases, with 10 bases left in between. CDR1 is ENHRY and CDR2 is SYGVKD in the germline V gene. CDR3 DNA: TGTGCCATCAGGGACACCGGGAATCAGCCCCAGCATTTT. It translates to CAIRDTGNQPQHF.

The chain employs TRBV27 and TRBJ2-7; TRBD2 is a possible D gene (5 bases). The CDR3 contains 15 residues. V was pared by 6 bases and J by 0 bases, with 15 bases between. Looked up from germline, CDR1 is MNHEY and CDR2 is SMNVEV (reference sequence). Written as DNA, the CDR3 is TGTGCCAGCAGCCCAGGCGGGTACGGCTCCTACGAGCAGTACTTC. Amino acid sequence: CASSPGGYGSYEQYF.

The V and J genes are TRBV5-4 and TRBJ2-7; D gene unclear. CDR1 and CDR2 from the germline V gene are SGHNT and YYREEE (reference sequence). Trimming pared 5 bases from V and 5 bases from J, leaving 11 bases between. The CDR3 has 12 residues. CDR3 sequence reads: CASRLGSDEQYF. As DNA, the CDR3 is TGTGCCAGCAGACTTGGTTCCGACGAGCAGTACTTC.

V usage is TRBV28 and J usage is TRBJ2-1, with 9 bases matching TRBD1. CDR1 and CDR2 from the germline V gene are MDHEN and SYDVKM. The CDR3 covers 15 residues. After removal of 4 bases from V and 5 bases from J, the junction contained 6 bases not matched to a gene. CDR3 coding DNA: TGTGCCAGCAGTTCTGACAGGGGGATGGACAATGAGCAGTTCTTC. Translating gives CASSSDRGMDNEQFF.

As concerns this clone: Other DNA variants within this sample encode the same CDR3. The chain employs TRBV27 and TRBJ2-7; the D gene is possibly TRBD2 (6 bases). Trimming left V 3 bases short and J 2 bases short, with 8 bases between. Germline CDR1 is MNHEY and CDR2 is SMNVEV (reference sequence). The CDR3 is 13 residues long. The chain's CDR3 is CASSLGGTYEQYF. As DNA, the CDR3 is TGTGCCAGCAGTTTGGGGGGTACCTACGAGCAGTACTTC.

The chain uses TRBV9 and TRBJ2-1, with 10 bases matching TRBD1. Unmatched junction bases numbered 21, after V lost 4 bases and J lost 2 bases. Germline V gives CDR1 SGDLS, CDR2 YYNGEE. The CDR3 loop spans 21 amino acids. The CDR3 reads CASSPRGDRGGGSGPYNEQFF. The CDR3, as DNA: TGTGCCAGCAGCCCCAGGGGGGACAGGGGTGGTGGCAGCGGGCCCTACAATGAGCAGTTCTTC.

This clone came up once. The V gene is TRBV18, the J gene TRBJ2-7; D possibly corresponds to TRBD2 (5 bases). The CDR3 contains 15 residues. Germline CDR1 and CDR2: KGHSH and LQKENI. Between the trimmed V and J ends, which lost 0 bases and 3 bases, there was a span of 12 bases. The CDR3 DNA is TGTGCCAGCTCACCACCGGGCGAGGGTCACTACGAGCAGTACTTC. It is translated as CASSPPGEGHYEQYF.

V and J are TRBV27 and TRBJ2-1; a possible D gene is TRBD2 (6 bases). Looked up from germline, CDR1 is MNHEY and CDR2 is SMNVEV (reference sequence). The CDR3 extends over 15 amino acids. The V gene lost 6 bases and the J gene lost 0 bases, with 12 bases spanning the gap. CDR3 nucleotide sequence: TGTGCCAGCAGCGGGAGCCAGAGCTCCTACAATGAGCAGTTCTTC. This encodes CASSGSQSSYNEQFF.

The gene calls are TRBV2 and TRBJ2-7; D gene ambiguous. CDR1 and CDR2 (germline): SNHLY, FYNNEI. CDR3 size: 16 residues. Trimming shortened V by 0 bases and J by 1 base, and 13 bases separated the two germline ends. The CDR3 loop is CASSEALKLISYEQYF. The CDR3 DNA reads as TGTGCCAGCAGTGAAGCGCTGAAACTGATATCCTACGAGCAGTACTTC.

The J gene is TRBJ2-5, the V gene TRBV29-1, with D maybe TRBD2 (6 bases). Germline CDR1 SQVTM, CDR2 ANQGSEA. Between the trimmed V and J ends, which lost 6 bases and 7 bases, there was a span of 15 bases. CDR3 size: 12 residues. The CDR3 DNA reads as TGCAGCGTGCGAGGGGAGGATGGGACCCAGTACTTC. Translating gives CSVRGEDGTQYF.

This clone is a singleton in its sample. The chain has TRBV30 and TRBJ1-5; D remains unclear. Trimming left V 4 bases short and J 0 bases short, with 7 bases between. The CDR3 has 13 amino acids. Germline V gene sequence: CDR1 GTSNPN, CDR2 SVGIG (reference sequence). The CDR3 DNA sequence: TGTGCCTGGACTGGCCATAGCAATCAGCCCCAGCATTTT. Amino acids: CAWTGHSNQPQHF.

This chain connects TRBV7-3 to TRBJ2-6, with 8 bases fitting TRBD1. The CDR3 covers 19 residues. V gave up 1 base and J gave up 0 bases; unmatched junction bases: 8. Germline assignment: CDR1 SGHTA and CDR2 FQGTGA. The CDR3, as DNA: TGTGCCAGCAGCTTAATCGGCGGACAGGGCTCCTCTGGGGCCAACGTCCTGACTTTC. It specifies CASSLIGGQGSSGANVLTF.

The rearrangement links TRBV7-9 to TRBJ2-1; D ambiguous. V was clipped by 4 bases and J by 8 bases, with 12 bases between them. The CDR3 covers 13 residues. Germline CDR1 reads SEHNR; CDR2 reads FQNEAQ (reference sequence). The CDR3 is CASSSTGLDEQFF. The CDR3 DNA follows: TGTGCCAGCAGCTCGACCGGTTTGGATGAGCAGTTCTTC.

The CDR3: CASSTAGRFGYTF. The CDR3 DNA reads as TGTGCCAGTAGTACCGCGGGAAGGTTTGGCTACACCTTC. This rearrangement joins TRBV19 to TRBJ1-2; D is uncertain. V was clipped by 4 bases and J by 7 bases, with 13 bases between them. Germline lookup yields CDR1 LNHDA and CDR2 SQIVND (reference sequence). The CDR3 spans 13 residues.

The genes are TRBV5-1 and TRBJ1-5, with D perhaps matching TRBD1 (5 bases). V gave up 4 bases and J gave up 3 bases, with 14 bases separating them. The CDR3 length is 15 residues. From germline, CDR1 is SGHRS and CDR2 YFSETQ. CDR3 DNA sequence: TGCGCCAGCAGCCCCGGTTGGGGCAACAATCAGCCCCAGCATTTT. This sequence encodes CASSPGWGNNQPQHF.